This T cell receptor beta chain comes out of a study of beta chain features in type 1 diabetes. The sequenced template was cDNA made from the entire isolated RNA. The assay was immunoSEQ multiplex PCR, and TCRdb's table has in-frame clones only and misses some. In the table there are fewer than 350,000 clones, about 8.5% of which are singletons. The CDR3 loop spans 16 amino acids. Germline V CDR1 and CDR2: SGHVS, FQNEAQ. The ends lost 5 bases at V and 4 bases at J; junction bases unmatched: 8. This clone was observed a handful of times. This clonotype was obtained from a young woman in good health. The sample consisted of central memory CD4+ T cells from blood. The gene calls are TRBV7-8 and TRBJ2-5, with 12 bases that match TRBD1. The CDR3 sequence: CASSPGSGQGAETQYF. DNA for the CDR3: TGTGCCAGCAGCCCAGGGTCGGGACAGGGGGCAGAGACCCAGTACTTC.